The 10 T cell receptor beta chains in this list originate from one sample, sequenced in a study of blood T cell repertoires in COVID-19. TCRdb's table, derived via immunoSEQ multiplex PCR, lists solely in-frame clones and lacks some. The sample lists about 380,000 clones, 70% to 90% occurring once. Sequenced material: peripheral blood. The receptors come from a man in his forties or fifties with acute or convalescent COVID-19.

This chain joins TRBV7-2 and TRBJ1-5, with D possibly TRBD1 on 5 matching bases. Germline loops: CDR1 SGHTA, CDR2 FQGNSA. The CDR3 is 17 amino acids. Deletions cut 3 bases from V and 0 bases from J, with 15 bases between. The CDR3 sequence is CASSLGRQIYSNQPQHF. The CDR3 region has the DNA TGTGCCAGCAGCTTGGGCCGACAGATCTATAGCAATCAGCCCCAGCATTTT. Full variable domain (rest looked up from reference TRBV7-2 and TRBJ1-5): GAGVSQSPSNKVTEKGKDVELRCDPISGHTALYWYRQSLGQGLEFLIYFQGNSAPDKSGLPSDRFSAERTGGSVSTLTIQRTQQEDSAVYLCASSLGRQIYSNQPQHFGDGTRLSIL.

The CDR3 loop reads CASSNRDQETQYF. The CDR3 DNA sequence: TGTGCCAGCAGCAACAGGGACCAAGAGACCCAGTACTTC. This sequence joins TRBV27 and TRBJ2-5; weak D call: TRBD1 (6 bases). The CDR3 runs 13 residues. The V end was cut by 6 bases, the J end by 0 bases, with 8 bases between. CDR1 is MNHEY and CDR2 is SMNVEV in the germline V gene (reference sequence).

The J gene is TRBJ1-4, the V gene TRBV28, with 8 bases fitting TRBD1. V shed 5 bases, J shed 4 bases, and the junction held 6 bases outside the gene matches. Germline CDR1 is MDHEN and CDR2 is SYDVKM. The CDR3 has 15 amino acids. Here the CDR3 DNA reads TGTGCCAGCAGTCCTCCCGGGACAGGTAATGAAAAACTGTTTTTT. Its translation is CASSPPGTGNEKLFF.

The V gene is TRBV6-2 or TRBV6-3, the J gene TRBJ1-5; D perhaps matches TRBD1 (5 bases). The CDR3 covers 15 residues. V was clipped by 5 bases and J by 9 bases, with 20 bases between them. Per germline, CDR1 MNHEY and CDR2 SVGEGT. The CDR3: CASSTEGGGIRPQHF. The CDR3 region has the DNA TGTGCCAGCAGTACCGAAGGTGGGGGGATTCGGCCCCAGCATTTT.

DNA of the CDR3: TGTGCCAGCAGTCCGGACAGATTCTACGAGCAGTACTTC. Translated: CASSPDRFYEQYF. This sequence joins TRBV6-2 or TRBV6-3 and TRBJ2-7; weak D call: TRBD1 (6 bases). The V end was cut by 5 bases, the J end by 3 bases, with 11 bases between. CDR3 length: 13 residues. Germline loops: CDR1 MNHEY, CDR2 SVGEGT.

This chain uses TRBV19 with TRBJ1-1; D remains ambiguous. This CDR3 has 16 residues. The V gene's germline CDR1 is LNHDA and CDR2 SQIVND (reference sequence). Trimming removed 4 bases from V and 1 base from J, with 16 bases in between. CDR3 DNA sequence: TGTGCCAGTAGTAACCGGTGGGCAGATCCGAACACTGAAGCTTTCTTT. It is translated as CASSNRWADPNTEAFF.

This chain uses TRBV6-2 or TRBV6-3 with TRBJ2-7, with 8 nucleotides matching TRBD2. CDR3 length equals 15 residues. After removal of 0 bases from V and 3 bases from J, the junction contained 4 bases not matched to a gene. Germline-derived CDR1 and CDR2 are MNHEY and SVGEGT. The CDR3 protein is CASSYSSAGGYEQYF. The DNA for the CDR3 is TGTGCCAGCAGTTACTCCTCGGCGGGGGGCTACGAGCAGTACTTC.

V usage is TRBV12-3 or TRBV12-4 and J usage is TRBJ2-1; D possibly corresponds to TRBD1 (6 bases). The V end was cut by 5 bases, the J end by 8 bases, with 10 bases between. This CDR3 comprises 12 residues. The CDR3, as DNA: TGTGCCAGCAGTCCACAGGGACATGAGCAGTTCTTC. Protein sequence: CASSPQGHEQFF.

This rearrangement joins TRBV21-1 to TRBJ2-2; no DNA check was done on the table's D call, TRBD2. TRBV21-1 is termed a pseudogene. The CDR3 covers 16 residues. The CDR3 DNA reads TGTGCCAGCAGCGGTCGACTAGCGGCGAACACCGGGGAGCTGTTTTTT. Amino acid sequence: CASSGRLAANTGELFF.

This CDR3 is CASTPSSGSPLHF. DNA of the CDR3: TGTGCCAGTACCCCGTCAAGCGGCTCACCCCTCCACTTT. The rearrangement links TRBV19 to TRBJ1-6; D is ambiguous. The V gene lost 7 bases and the J gene lost 10 bases, with 14 bases spanning the gap. The germline gives CDR1 LNHDA, CDR2 SQIVND (reference sequence). The length of the CDR3 is 13 residues.